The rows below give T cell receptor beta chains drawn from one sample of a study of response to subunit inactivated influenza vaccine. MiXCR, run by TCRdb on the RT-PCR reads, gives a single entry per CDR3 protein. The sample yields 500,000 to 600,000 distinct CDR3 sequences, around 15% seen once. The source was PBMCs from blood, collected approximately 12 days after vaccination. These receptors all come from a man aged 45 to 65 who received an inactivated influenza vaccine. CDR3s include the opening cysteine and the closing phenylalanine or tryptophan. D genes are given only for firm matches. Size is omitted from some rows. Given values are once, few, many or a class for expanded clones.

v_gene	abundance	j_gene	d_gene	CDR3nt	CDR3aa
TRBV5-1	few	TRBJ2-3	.	TGCGCCAGCAGCTGGGACCCTAGCACAGATACGCAGTATTTT	CASSWDPSTDTQYF
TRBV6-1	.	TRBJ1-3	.	TGTGCCAGCAGTGAAGCCTTTATCGGGACACGCGGAAACACCATATATTTT	CASSEAFIGTRGNTIYF
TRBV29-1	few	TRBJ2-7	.	TGCAGCGTTAAAGGCGGGAATAAGGGTGAGCAGTACTTC	CSVKGGNKGEQYF
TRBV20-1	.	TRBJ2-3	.	TGCAGTGCTTACTACTCCGTTTTGGATACGCAGTATTTT	CSAYYSVLDTQYF
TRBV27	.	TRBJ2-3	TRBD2	TGTGCCAGCAGTACAACCGGGGGGGATACGCAGTATTTT	CASSTTGGDTQYF
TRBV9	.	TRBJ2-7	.	TGTGCCAGCAGCCCACTGGAGGGGCCCTTAGACGAGCAGTACTTC	CASSPLEGPLDEQYF
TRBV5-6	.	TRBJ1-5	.	TGTGCCAGCAGCGCCGGGCAGTATAGCAATCAGCCCCAGCATTTT	CASSAGQYSNQPQHF
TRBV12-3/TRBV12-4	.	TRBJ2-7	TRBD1	TGTGCCAGCAGTTGGGGCAGCCGGGACAGGGGCTACGAGCAGTACTTC	CASSWGSRDRGYEQYF
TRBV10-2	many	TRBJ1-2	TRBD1	TGCGCCATCAACGACGGGACAGGCTATGGCTACACCTTC	CAINDGTGYGYTF
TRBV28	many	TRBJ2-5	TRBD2	TGTGCCAGCAGTTTACGTCTAGCGGGAGATGCTGTTCAAGAGACCCAGTACTTC	CASSLRLAGDAVQETQYF
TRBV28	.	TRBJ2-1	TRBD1	TGTGCCAGCAGTTTCCCCGGGACAGGGATTGGCGATGAGCAGTTCTTC	CASSFPGTGIGDEQFF
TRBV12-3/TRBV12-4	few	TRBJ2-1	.	TGTGCCAGCAGTAGAGCGGGTGTTTCCAATGAGCAGTTCTTC	CASSRAGVSNEQFF
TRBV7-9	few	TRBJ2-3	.	TGTGCCAGCAGCTGGGGGGTGATACTCACAGATACGCAGTATTTT	CASSWGVILTDTQYF
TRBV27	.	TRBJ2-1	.	TGTGCCAGCAGTTTAAGGCCAGGGCTCCCCTACGAGCAGTTCTTC	CASSLRPGLPYEQFF
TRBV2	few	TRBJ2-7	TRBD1	TGTGCCAGCAGGGAAGGCACAGGGGTCTCCTACGAGCAGTACTTC	CASREGTGVSYEQYF
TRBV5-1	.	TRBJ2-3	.	TGCGCCAGCAGCGCTGTGAGCACAGATACGCAGTATTTT	CASSAVSTDTQYF
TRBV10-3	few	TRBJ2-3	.	TGTGCCACCTGGAGCCGGGACTCGGCGGGGGATACGCAGTATTTT	CATWSRDSAGDTQYF
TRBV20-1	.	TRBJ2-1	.	TGCAGTGCTAGTTTGCTGGGGAGTGGTGAGCAGTTCTTC	CSASLLGSGEQFF
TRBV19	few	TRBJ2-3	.	TGTGCCAGTAGTATGGCACCAAACACAGATACGCAGTATTTT	CASSMAPNTDTQYF
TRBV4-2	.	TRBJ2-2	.	TGTGCCAGCAGCCAAGACGGCGGACGAGGGACCGGGGAGCTGTTTTTT	CASSQDGGRGTGELFF
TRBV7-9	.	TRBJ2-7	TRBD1	TGTGCCAGCAGCCTCCTAGATAACAGGGGAGAGCAGTACTTC	CASSLLDNRGEQYF
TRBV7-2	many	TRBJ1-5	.	TGTGCCAGCAGCCCAAGCGGAGGCCAGACATTTACCTATCAGCCCCAGCATTTT	CASSPSGGQTFTYQPQHF
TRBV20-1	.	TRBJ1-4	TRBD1	TGCAGTGCTACCGACAGGGGCGGGCGAAAACTGTTTTTT	CSATDRGGRKLFF
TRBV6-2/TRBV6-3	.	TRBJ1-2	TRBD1	TGTGCCAGCAATGACAGGGGTTATGGCTACACCTTC	CASNDRGYGYTF
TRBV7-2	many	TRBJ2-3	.	TGTGCCAGCAGCTTTTCCGTTGCAGATACGCAGTATTTT	CASSFSVADTQYF
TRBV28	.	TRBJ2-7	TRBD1	TGTGCCAGCAGTCCAGGGGGCGACTACGAGCAGTACTTC	CASSPGGDYEQYF
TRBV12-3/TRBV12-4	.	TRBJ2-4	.	TGTGCCAGCAGTTTATATGGCGTCGACAAAAACATTCAGTACTTC	CASSLYGVDKNIQYF
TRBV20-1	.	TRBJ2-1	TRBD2	TGCAGTGCTCTGTCGGCTAGCGGGAGGTCACTGGGGAATGAGCAGTTCTTC	CSALSASGRSLGNEQFF
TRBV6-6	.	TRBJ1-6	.	TGTGCCAGCAGTTACTCGCGGGATTCACCCCTCCACTTT	CASSYSRDSPLHF
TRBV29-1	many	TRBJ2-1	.	TGCAGCGTTGAAGATAACAGGGTGGGTCCGTTCTTC	CSVEDNRVGPFF
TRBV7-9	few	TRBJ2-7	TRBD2	TGTGCCATGGGTTTTCGGACTAGCGGGAGGTCCTCTTCCTACGAGCAGTACTTC	CAMGFRTSGRSSSYEQYF
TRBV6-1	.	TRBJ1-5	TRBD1	TGTGCCAGCAGGACCGCCGGGACAGGGGGTAATCAGCCCCAGCATTTT	CASRTAGTGGNQPQHF